The 9 T cell receptor beta chains in this list originate from one sample, sequenced in a study of patients and donors after allogeneic stem cell transplantation. TCRdb ran MiXCR on the RT-PCR reads and lists one entry per CDR3 protein. The sample lists approximately 150,000 distinct CDR3 sequences, about 36% occurring once. Sequencing was done on a sample of blood, either unsorted or a sorted T cell fraction (not recorded which). All receptors come from a human donor who was either an allogeneic HSCT recipient or a stem cell or donor lymphocyte infusion donor (not recorded which). It is not recorded whose cells these are; they may come from a transplant donor.

V and J are TRBV11-2 and TRBJ1-6; a weak D match, TRBD1 (6 bases). This CDR3 has 21 amino acids. Germline CDR1 SGHAT, CDR2 FQNNGV. The V gene lost 1 base and the J gene lost 3 bases, with 25 bases spanning the gap. CDR3 DNA sequence: TGTGCCAGCAGCTTAGGAGCGACAGGATGGCTCGAGAGCTACTATAATTCACCCCTCCACTTT. Amino acid sequence: CASSLGATGWLESYYNSPLHF.

This clonotype turned up a few times. The genes are TRBV4-3 and TRBJ1-5, with 11 bases lining up with TRBD1. V gave up 3 bases and J gave up 2 bases; unmatched junction bases: 6. The CDR3 length is 17 residues. Per the germline V gene, CDR1 is LGHNA and CDR2 is YSLEER. CDR3 residues: CASSHRDRGWCNQPQHF. The DNA for the CDR3 is TGCGCCAGCAGCCACCGGGACAGGGGGTGGTGCAATCAGCCCCAGCATTTT.

This clonotype was detected a few times. The chain carries TRBV7-8 and TRBJ2-5; D gene uncertain. The CDR3 is made up of 13 amino acids. The germline V gene has CDR1 SGHVS and CDR2 FQNEAQ. V was pared by 5 bases and J by 4 bases, with 11 bases between. The CDR3: CASSPSVGETQYF. In nucleotides, the CDR3 is TGTGCCAGCAGCCCTAGTGTAGGAGAGACCCAGTACTTC.

On this clonotype itself: One junction end disagrees with the germline gene, perhaps due to a read error. The chain couples TRBV12-3 or TRBV12-4 to TRBJ1-1; 10 bases line up with TRBD1. The CDR3 runs to 14 residues. This CDR3 is CASSLGQGITEAFF. The DNA of the CDR3 is TGCGCCAGCAGCTTGGGACAGGGGATTACTGAAGCTTTCTTT.

V is TRBV12-3 or TRBV12-4 and J is TRBJ1-5; D gene ambiguous. The CDR3 runs 15 residues. The V gene lost 3 bases and the J gene lost 1 base, with 10 bases spanning the gap. CDR3 amino acids: CASSLNLASNQPQHF. The CDR3 DNA is TGTGCCAGCAGTTTGAACTTGGCGAGCAATCAGCCCCAGCATTTT.

The V call is TRBV7-3, the J call TRBJ2-2; a weak D match, TRBD1 (6 bases). This CDR3 has 15 amino acids. V lost 1 base and J lost 5, with 11 bases in between. CDR1 SGHTA and CDR2 FQGTGA come from the germline V gene. DNA for the CDR3: TGTGCCAGCAGCTTAATTCCAGGGGCTACCGGGGAGCTGTTTTTT. Protein sequence: CASSLIPGATGELFF.

The V call is TRBV12-3 or TRBV12-4, the J call TRBJ1-5; tentatively, D is TRBD1 (5 bases). CDR3 length equals 13 residues. The V and J ends lost 10 bases and 3 bases respectively, with 13 bases between them. As DNA, the CDR3 is TGTGCCATCAGCGGCGGGGCCAATCAGCCCCAGCATTTT. Protein product: CAISGGANQPQHF.

J is TRBJ1-2 and V is TRBV20-1; D perhaps matches TRBD1 (6 bases). The CDR3 sequence is 12 residues long. Deletions cut 6 bases from V and 4 bases from J, with 12 bases between. Germline loops: CDR1 DFQATT, CDR2 SNEGSKA (reference sequence). The CDR3 protein is CSAGGPAYGYTF. The CDR3 DNA follows: TGCAGTGCCGGGGGCCCCGCCTATGGCTACACCTTC.

The V gene is TRBV6-1, the J gene TRBJ1-2, with no clear D. CDR3 length: 11 residues. Germline lookup yields CDR1 MNHNS and CDR2 SASEGT. V was cut by 6 bases and J by 6 bases, with 8 bases left in between. Here the CDR3 DNA reads TGTGCCAGCAGCCGTCCCAATGGCTACACCTTC. Translation gives CASSRPNGYTF.